This T cell receptor beta chain was captured by sequencing in a study of shared clonotypes between healthy human individuals. Turning to the study itself: With ages of 18 to 49, the donors were a couple of women and a few men.

Points on this clone: Its antigen is currently unknown.

Running of the assay took place at deep level. The table came from immunoSEQ multiplex PCR; TCRdb's copy has only in-frame clones and leaves some out. The table has 980,000 or so clones, roughly 72% seen once. The CDR3 consists of 12 residues. With 3 bases removed from V and 9 bases from J, the gap between germline ends came to 9 bases. Germline-derived CDR1 and CDR2 are KGHSH and LQKENI. General observations from the study: Depth of sequencing was expected to influence donor clonotype sharing. Sampling covered nothing but blood. Tissue TCR repertoires likely differ from those found in blood.

Sequencing was performed on memory CD4+ T cells sorted from blood. Subset: CD45RA-negative fraction. The chain couples TRBV18 to TRBJ2-1; D gene ambiguous. The TCR sequence derives from a man aged 18 to 29 in good health. In DNA form, the CDR3 reads TGTGCCAGCTCACCCGACCATTTTGAGCAGTTCTTC. Translation gives CASSPDHFEQFF.